The 8 T cell receptor beta chains below all came from one sample that was sequenced in a study of blood T cells in healthy people across ages. Then a second PCR, running roughly 7 to 12 cycles, was carried out with a sample-barcoded 5' primer and a J-beta primer mix. In TCRdb, the 5' RACE reads were re-called with MiXCR into one record per CDR3 protein. The data show about 1,800,000 distinct CDR3 sequences, over 25% seen once. Input material: blood. These receptors were obtained from a woman aged 30 to 39 in good health.

This clonotype was observed many times. The chain joins TRBV5-1 to TRBJ1-2; D uncertain. Looked up from germline, CDR1 is SGHRS and CDR2 is YFSETQ. V shed 0 bases and J shed 10 bases, with 7 bases lying between them. The CDR3 has 11 amino acids. CDR3 protein: CASSLVADYTF. CDR3 nucleotide sequence: TGCGCCAGCAGCTTGGTTGCAGACTACACCTTC. Full variable domain (missing parts from reference TRBV5-1 and TRBJ1-2): KAGVTQTPRYLIKTRGQQVTLSCSPISGHRSVSWYQQTPGQGLQFLFEYFSETQRNKGNFPGRFSGRQFSNSRSEMNVSTLELGDSALYLCASSLVADYTFGSGTRLTVV.

This clonotype occurred a few times. The V and J genes are TRBV6-2 or TRBV6-3 and TRBJ2-7; 8 bases fit TRBD2. The CDR3 covers 14 residues. J gave up 5 bases and V 4 bases, and 7 bases lay outside the gene matches. Germline CDR1 MNHEY, CDR2 SVGEGT. CDR3 residues: CASSSILAGNEQYF. The CDR3 DNA sequence: TGTGCCAGCAGTTCCATTCTAGCGGGCAACGAGCAGTACTTC.

There are a few counts of this clonotype. This chain uses TRBV7-2 with TRBJ2-3; no clear D. CDR3 length: 13 amino acids. Deletions cut 2 bases from V and 3 bases from J, with 6 bases between. Germline CDR1 reads SGHTA; CDR2 reads FQGNSA. In DNA, the CDR3 is TGTGCCAGCAGCTTACACCGAACAGATACGCAGTATTTT. Encoded protein: CASSLHRTDTQYF. The variable domain in full, completed from reference TRBV7-2 and TRBJ2-3, reads GAGVSQSPSNKVTEKGKDVELRCDPISGHTALYWYRQSLGQGLEFLIYFQGNSAPDKSGLPSDRFSAERTGGSVSTLTIQRTQQEDSAVYLCASSLHRTDTQYFGPGTRLTVL.

This chain joins TRBV3-1 and TRBJ2-5; possible D gene TRBD2, 6 bases. Trimming pared 0 bases from V and 3 bases from J, leaving 8 bases between. Looked up from germline, CDR1 is LGHDT and CDR2 is YNNKEL (reference sequence). There are 14 residues in the CDR3. CDR3 loop: CASSQEGGKETQYF. The CDR3, as DNA: TGTGCCAGCAGCCAAGAAGGCGGGAAAGAGACCCAGTACTTC.

The V and J genes are TRBV7-3 and TRBJ1-4, with a tentative D call TRBD1 (5 bases). Germline-derived CDR1 and CDR2 are SGHTA and FQGTGA. The germline V and J ends were trimmed by 6 bases and 4 bases, with 15 bases remaining between them. The CDR3 runs to 15 residues. The CDR3, as DNA: TGTGCCAGCAGTCTCGGCGGGGGTCTTAATGAAAAACTGTTTTTT. Protein product: CASSLGGGLNEKLFF.

This clonotype appeared a few times. The chain couples TRBV5-1 to TRBJ2-5, with D possibly TRBD1 on 6 matching bases. V was shortened by 3 bases and J by 4 bases, with 16 bases between the two germline ends. Germline V gives CDR1 SGHRS, CDR2 YFSETQ. The CDR3 runs to 15 residues. CDR3 loop: CASSWTVGSPETQYF. Written as DNA, the CDR3 is TGCGCCAGCAGCTGGACAGTAGGCTCACCAGAGACCCAGTACTTC.

This clonotype was found many times. An end of the junction differs from the germline gene, which may be a read error. The chain is built from TRBV18 and TRBJ2-7; no firm D call. The CDR3 consists of 14 residues. CDR1 is KGHSH and CDR2 is LQKENI in the germline V gene. The CDR3 is CAISPGSQTYEQYF. The CDR3, as DNA: TGTGCCATCTCACCCGGCTCACAGACCTACGAGCAGTACTTC.

The V gene is TRBV5-1, the J gene TRBJ2-7, with 7 nucleotides matching TRBD2. Looked up from germline, CDR1 is SGHRS and CDR2 is YFSETQ. CDR3 size: 16 residues. Losses at the gene ends were 4 bases for V and 2 bases for J; bases not matched to a gene: 12. The CDR3 reads CASSRDSRGVPYEQYF. DNA of the CDR3: TGCGCCAGCAGCCGGGACTCCCGGGGGGTACCCTACGAGCAGTACTTC.